This T cell receptor (beta chain) was observed in a study of T cell responses to AZD1222 COVID-19 vaccine. Overall study: The study pooled second doses at about 4 or about 12 weeks. Findings of the study overall: Clonal diversity may have been underestimated, and the donors were mostly white British, with more females than males. Unmutated variant regions are reportedly the target of nearly half of TCRs that are spike-specific. Spike-specific TCR breadth and depth went up after people got two AZD1222 doses.

Sequencing was performed with immunoSEQ multiplex PCR; in TCRdb, only in-frame clones are kept and a portion is missing. The table has roughly 150,000 clones, approximately 90% seen once; the top ten hold around 1.3%. With regard to this clone: The antigen is not known.

The CDR3 runs to 14 residues. The V and J ends lost 6 bases and 0 bases respectively, with 9 bases between them. Germline assignment: CDR1 SNHLY and CDR2 FYNNEI. The source of this sequence is an adult in good health. The rearrangement links TRBV2 to TRBJ1-3, with a tentative D call TRBD1 (6 bases). Here the sequenced sample was peripheral blood, taken on day 0 of AZD1222 vaccination. CDR3 residues: CASRGGGSGNTIYF. The CDR3 DNA sequence: TGTGCCAGCAGGGGAGGGGGCTCTGGAAACACCATATATTTT.